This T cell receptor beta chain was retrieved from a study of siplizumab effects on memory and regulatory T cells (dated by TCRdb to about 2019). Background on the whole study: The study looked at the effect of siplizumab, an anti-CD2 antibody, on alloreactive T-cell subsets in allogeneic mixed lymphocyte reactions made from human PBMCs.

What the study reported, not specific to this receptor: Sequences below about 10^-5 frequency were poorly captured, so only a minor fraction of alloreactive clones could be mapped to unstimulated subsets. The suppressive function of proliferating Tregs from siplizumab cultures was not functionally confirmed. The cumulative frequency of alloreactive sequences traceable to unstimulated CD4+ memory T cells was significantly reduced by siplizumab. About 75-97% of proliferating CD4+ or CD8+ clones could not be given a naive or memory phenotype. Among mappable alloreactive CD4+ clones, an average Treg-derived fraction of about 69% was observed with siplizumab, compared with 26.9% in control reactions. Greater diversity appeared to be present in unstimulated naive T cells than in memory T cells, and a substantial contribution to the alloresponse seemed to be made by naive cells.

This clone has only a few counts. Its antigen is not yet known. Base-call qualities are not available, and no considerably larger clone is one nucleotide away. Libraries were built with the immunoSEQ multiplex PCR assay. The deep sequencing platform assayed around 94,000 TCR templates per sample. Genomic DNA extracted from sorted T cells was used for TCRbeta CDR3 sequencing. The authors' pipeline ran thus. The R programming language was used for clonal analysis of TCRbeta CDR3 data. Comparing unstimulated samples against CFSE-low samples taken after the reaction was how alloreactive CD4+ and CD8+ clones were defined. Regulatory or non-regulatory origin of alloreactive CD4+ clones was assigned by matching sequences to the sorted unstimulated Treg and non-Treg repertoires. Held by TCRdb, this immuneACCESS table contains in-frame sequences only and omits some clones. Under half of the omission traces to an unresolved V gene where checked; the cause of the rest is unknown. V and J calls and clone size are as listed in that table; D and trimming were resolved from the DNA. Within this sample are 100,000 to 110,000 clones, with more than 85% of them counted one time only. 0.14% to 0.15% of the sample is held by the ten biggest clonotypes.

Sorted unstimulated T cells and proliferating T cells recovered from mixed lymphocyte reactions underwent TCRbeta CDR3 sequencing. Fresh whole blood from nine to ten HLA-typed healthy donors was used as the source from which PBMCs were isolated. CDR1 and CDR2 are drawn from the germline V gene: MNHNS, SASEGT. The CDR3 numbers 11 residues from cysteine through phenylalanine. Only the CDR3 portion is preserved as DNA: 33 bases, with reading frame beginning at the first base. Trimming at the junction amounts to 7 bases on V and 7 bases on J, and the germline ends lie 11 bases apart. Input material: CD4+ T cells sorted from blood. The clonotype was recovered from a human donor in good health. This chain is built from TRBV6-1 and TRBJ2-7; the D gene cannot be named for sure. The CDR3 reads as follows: CASTLLLEQYF. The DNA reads TGTGCCAGCACCTTATTGTTGGAGCAGTACTTC.